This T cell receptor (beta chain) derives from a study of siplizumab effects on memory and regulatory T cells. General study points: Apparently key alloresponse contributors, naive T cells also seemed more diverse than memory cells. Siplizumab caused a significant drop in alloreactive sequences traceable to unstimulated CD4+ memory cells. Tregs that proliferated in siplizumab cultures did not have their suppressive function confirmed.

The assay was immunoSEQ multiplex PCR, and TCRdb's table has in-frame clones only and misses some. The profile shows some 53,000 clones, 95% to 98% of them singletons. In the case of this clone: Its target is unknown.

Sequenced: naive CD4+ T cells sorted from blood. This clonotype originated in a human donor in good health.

CDR3 DNA: TGTGCCAGCAGCCCGACAGGGGTGACCTACGAGCAGTACTTC. Translating it yields CASSPTGVTYEQYF. The rearrangement uses TRBV27 and TRBJ2-7; 8 bases match TRBD1. The germline CDR1 and CDR2 sequences are MNHEY and SMNVEV (reference sequence). The CDR3 is 14 amino acids. V gave up 6 bases and J gave up 2 bases; unmatched junction bases: 6.